This TCR beta chain was sequenced during a study of blood T cell repertoires in COVID-19. In the study overall: Acute and convalescent COVID-19 specimens originated in the United States, Italy and Spain.

V was clipped by 7 bases and J by 0 bases, with 18 bases between them. This CDR3 region has 17 residues. Germline-derived CDR1 and CDR2 are LNHDA and SQIVND (reference sequence). Original analysis: The assay estimated nucleated cells by amplifying reference gene primers. Clones were read by immunoSEQ multiplex PCR, and TCRdb kept only the in-frame ones, dropping some. The DNA was the basis for D and trimming; V, J and clone size are from that table. The sample holds 200,000 to 250,000 clones, 85% to 90% seen once. Allocation to cohorts depended on clinical history reported by the participants. This clone appeared a single time.

J is TRBJ2-2 and V is TRBV19; tentative D call: TRBD1 (6 bases). The sequence came from a woman between 50 and 59 years old with acute COVID-19. The sample comprised PBMCs or T cells enriched from blood (not recorded which). The chain's CDR3 is CASIWTVSFANTGELFF. In DNA form, the CDR3 reads TGTGCCAGTATATGGACAGTGTCTTTCGCGAACACCGGGGAGCTGTTTTTT.